The rows below give T cell receptor beta chains drawn from one sample of a study of radiotherapy plus CTLA-4 blockade in lung cancer. Sequencing used immunoSEQ multiplex PCR; TCRdb keeps in-frame clones, though not all of them. Of tens of thousands of clones listed, about 78% are singletons. Specimen: peripheral blood, collected from a patient treated with radiotherapy plus ipilimumab. The receptor source for this set is a human donor with non-small cell lung cancer who had stable disease on radiotherapy plus ipilimumab. CDR3s leave out the opening cysteine and the closing phenylalanine or tryptophan.

j_call: TRBJ2-7; v_call: TRBV5-1; cdr3_aa: ASRTDRGPLGEQY
j_call: TRBJ1-5; v_call: TRBV6-6; cdr3_aa: ASSYDGNQPQH
j_call: TRBJ1-6; v_call: TRBV27; cdr3_aa: ASSSIKGVGNSPLH
j_call: TRBJ1-1; v_call: TRBV2; cdr3_aa: ASKGGDRVNTEAF
j_call: TRBJ2-3; v_call: TRBV6-4; cdr3_aa: ASSVWPSGTDTQY
j_call: TRBJ1-6; v_call: TRBV5-6; cdr3_aa: ASSLRVSYNSPLH
j_call: TRBJ2-1; v_call: TRBV6-5; cdr3_aa: ASSKGSRNFNEQF
j_call: TRBJ1-2; v_call: TRBV5-4; cdr3_aa: ASSLGQVAYGYT
j_call: TRBJ1-5; v_call: TRBV2; cdr3_aa: ASSARGGDQPQH
j_call: TRBJ1-4; v_call: TRBV27; cdr3_aa: ASSLYSDRGEKLF
j_call: TRBJ2-1; v_call: TRBV7-3; cdr3_aa: ASSWDRGKSNEQF
j_call: TRBJ1-2; v_call: TRBV18; cdr3_aa: ASSSGGAYGYT
j_call: TRBJ2-3; v_call: TRBV20-1; cdr3_aa: SGDADTQY
j_call: TRBJ1-6; v_call: TRBV6-6; cdr3_aa: ASRSGDNSPLH
j_call: TRBJ2-7; v_call: TRBV27; cdr3_aa: ASSLTPGSHEQY
j_call: TRBJ2-3; v_call: TRBV18; cdr3_aa: ASGTSGGTDTQY
j_call: TRBJ2-2; v_call: TRBV30; cdr3_aa: AWRVGTAGELF
j_call: TRBJ2-7; v_call: TRBV6-6; cdr3_aa: ASNGLPSSYEQY
j_call: TRBJ2-7; v_call: TRBV6-5; cdr3_aa: ASSSDSIDEQY
j_call: TRBJ1-5; v_call: TRBV19; cdr3_aa: ASSWDGYSNQPQH
j_call: TRBJ1-3; v_call: TRBV2; cdr3_aa: ASSEYRADTIY
j_call: TRBJ2-5; v_call: TRBV28; cdr3_aa: ASSGPGAPQETQY
j_call: TRBJ2-3; v_call: TRBV28; cdr3_aa: ASGPGQGPTDTQY
j_call: TRBJ2-3; v_call: TRBV4-3; cdr3_aa: ASSQEGNLGGDTQY
j_call: TRBJ1-5; v_call: TRBV6-1; cdr3_aa: ASQQGGGNQPQH
j_call: TRBJ1-6; v_call: TRBV19; cdr3_aa: ASSISRGQGASPLH
j_call: TRBJ2-5; v_call: TRBV10-2; cdr3_aa: ASTISGAQETQY
j_call: TRBJ1-2; v_call: TRBV6-1; cdr3_aa: ASRVDGGLGYT
j_call: TRBJ2-7; v_call: TRBV7-9; cdr3_aa: ASSLRIRDRVSSEQY
j_call: TRBJ1-6; v_call: TRBV27; cdr3_aa: ASTYRGLRMSPLH
j_call: TRBJ2-2; v_call: TRBV6-5; cdr3_aa: ASSYEQRNTGELF
j_call: TRBJ1-1; v_call: TRBV7-2; cdr3_aa: ASSPRGQMNTEAF
j_call: TRBJ1-2; v_call: TRBV12-5; cdr3_aa: ASGLAPNFGGRDGYT
j_call: TRBJ1-2; v_call: TRBV6-5; cdr3_aa: ASSTGAYGYT
j_call: TRBJ2-7; v_call: TRBV30; cdr3_aa: AWNKGSPSKQY
j_call: TRBJ1-2; v_call: TRBV6-1; cdr3_aa: ASSFLGQGADGYT
j_call: TRBJ2-3; v_call: TRBV7-6; cdr3_aa: ASSARTDTQY
j_call: TRBJ2-1; v_call: TRBV7-7; cdr3_aa: ASSLNQGAYNEQF
j_call: TRBJ2-7; v_call: TRBV18; cdr3_aa: ASSPPSKLDEQY
j_call: TRBJ2-1; v_call: TRBV21-1; cdr3_aa: ASSKGHDASSYNEQF
j_call: TRBJ1-1; v_call: TRBV6-5; cdr3_aa: ASSYSRDIWNTEAF
j_call: TRBJ2-5; v_call: TRBV10-2; cdr3_aa: ASSLQGAGRETQY
j_call: TRBJ2-1; v_call: TRBV6-4; cdr3_aa: ASSADDGLHNEQF
j_call: TRBJ2-1; v_call: TRBV19; cdr3_aa: ASSIYRDRGRNEQF
j_call: TRBJ2-3; v_call: TRBV14; cdr3_aa: ASSQEWGTSGGGDTDTQY
j_call: TRBJ1-5; v_call: TRBV18; cdr3_aa: ASSPTDGRNQPQH